Presented here are 12 T cell receptor beta chains from one specimen sequenced in a study of T-cell reconstitution after alpha-beta-depleted transplantation in children. Researchers prepared the TCRbeta library using unique molecular identifiers, the study reports. TCRdb analysed the PCR reads with MiXCR anew, one entry per CDR3 protein. The table has 200,000 to 300,000 distinct CDR3 sequences, 9.5% to 15% seen once. The material was PBMCs from the stem cell graft donor, obtained from the stem cell graft. The receptor source for this set is a human donor who donated a stem cell graft to a child with acute lymphoblastic leukemia.

The rearrangement links TRBV19 to TRBJ2-2; the D gene is possibly TRBD2 (6 bases). V gave up 4 bases and J gave up 2 bases, with 17 bases separating them. Germline lookup yields CDR1 LNHDA and CDR2 SQIVND (reference sequence). The CDR3 covers 17 residues. The chain's CDR3 is CASSTSGSTFNTGELFF. The CDR3 DNA follows: TGTGCCAGTAGTACGAGCGGGTCTACCTTCAACACCGGGGAGCTGTTTTTT.

This clonotype was observed many times. The chain links TRBV6-1 to TRBJ2-7, with D perhaps TRBD1 or TRBD2 (5 bases each). Between the trimmed V and J ends, which lost 7 bases and 0 bases, there was a span of 16 bases. The CDR3 totals 15 residues. Germline V gene sequence: CDR1 MNHNS, CDR2 SASEGT. CDR3 in amino acids: CASNGLGGYSYEQYF. The DNA for the CDR3 is TGTGCCAGCAATGGACTTGGGGGTTACTCCTACGAGCAGTACTTC.

This clonotype was picked up many times. V gene TRBV5-1 combines with J gene TRBJ1-5; D is undetermined. The germline gives CDR1 SGHRS, CDR2 YFSETQ. Trimming took 3 bases from V and 8 from J, leaving 18 bases between them. This CDR3 region has 15 residues. The CDR3 sequence is CASSSQGMGSEPQHF. The CDR3 DNA reads TGCGCCAGCAGCTCCCAAGGGATGGGTTCGGAGCCCCAGCATTTT.

This clonotype has ten or more counts. The chain is built from TRBV7-9 and TRBJ2-1, with TRBD2 as a possible D gene (6 bases). Germline values: CDR1 SEHNR, CDR2 FQNEAQ (reference sequence). The CDR3 is 17 amino acids. V shed 1 base and J shed 0 bases, with 13 bases lying between them. CDR3 amino acids: CASSLGEAGYSYNEQFF. DNA of the CDR3: TGTGCCAGCAGCTTAGGGGAGGCGGGGTACTCCTACAATGAGCAGTTCTTC. Full variable domain (missing parts from reference TRBV7-9 and TRBJ2-1): DTGVSQNPRHKITKRGQNVTFRCDPISEHNRLYWYRQTLGQGPEFLTYFQNEAQLEKSRLLSDRFSAERPKGSFSTLEIQRTEQGDSAMYLCASSLGEAGYSYNEQFFGPGTRLTVL.

The chain recombines TRBV9 with TRBJ2-7, with D possibly TRBD1 on 6 matching bases. V lost 0 bases and J lost 4, with 11 bases in between. The CDR3 covers 14 residues. Germline values: CDR1 SGDLS, CDR2 YYNGEE. The CDR3 sequence: CASSVAGRGYEQYF. In DNA form, the CDR3 reads TGTGCCAGCAGCGTAGCTGGCAGGGGATACGAGCAGTACTTC. Full variable domain (outside the CDR3, taken from reference TRBV9 and TRBJ2-7): DSGVTQTPKHLITATGQRVTLRCSPRSGDLSVYWYQQSLDQGLQFLIQYYNGEERAKGNILERFSAQQFPDLHSELNLSSLELGDSALYFCASSVAGRGYEQYFGPGTRLTVT.

This clonotype was picked up one time. V and J are TRBV7-9 and TRBJ2-3, with 9 bases aligning to TRBD2. The CDR3 has 16 amino acids. Germline CDR1 is SEHNR and CDR2 is FQNEAQ (reference sequence). V trimming: 6 bases; J trimming: 3 bases; junction bases outside the gene matches: 10. The CDR3 here is CASRLGLAKKTDTQYF. CDR3 DNA sequence: TGTGCCAGCAGACTTGGACTAGCGAAAAAGACAGATACGCAGTATTTT.

This clonotype appeared a few times. The J gene is TRBJ1-3, the V gene TRBV20-1; D not certain. The CDR3 extends over 15 amino acids. Germline V gene data show CDR1 as DFQATT and CDR2 as SNEGSKA (reference sequence). V lost 0 bases and J 0 bases, leaving 9 bases between the germline ends. CDR3 amino acids: CSAREQSVSGNTIYF. The CDR3 DNA follows: TGCAGTGCTAGAGAACAGAGCGTCTCTGGAAACACCATATATTTT.

The chain joins TRBV11-2 to TRBJ2-1, with TRBD2 matching 10 bases. Per the germline V gene, CDR1 is SGHAT and CDR2 is FQNNGV. Unmatched junction bases numbered 8, after V lost 4 bases and J lost 5 bases. This CDR3 has 16 amino acids. As DNA, the CDR3 is TGTGCCAGCAGCTCTAGAAGGCTAGCGGGAGACAATGAGCAGTTCTTC. Its translation is CASSSRRLAGDNEQFF.

Ten or more counts support this clonotype. The chain links TRBV15 to TRBJ1-5, with TRBD1 identical over 10 bases. Germline lookup yields CDR1 LNHNV and CDR2 YYDKDF (reference sequence). V was clipped by 5 bases and J by 6 bases; unmatched bases: 1. The CDR3 totals 13 residues. The DNA of the CDR3 is TGTGCCACCAGCCGGGACAGGGGTCAGCCCCAGCATTTT. Its protein is CATSRDRGQPQHF.

This clonotype appeared many times. The chain employs TRBV20-1 and TRBJ1-3; D is perhaps TRBD1 (5 bases). Per the germline V gene, CDR1 is DFQATT and CDR2 is SNEGSKA (reference sequence). The CDR3 is made up of 15 amino acids. V lost 3 bases to trimming and J lost 2 bases, with 14 bases between them. CDR3 sequence reads: CSASVLSGAGNTIYF. As DNA, the CDR3 is TGCAGTGCTAGCGTCCTTTCGGGGGCTGGAAACACCATATATTTT.

The chain uses TRBV10-3 and TRBJ1-5; 7 positions match TRBD1. Germline values: CDR1 ENHRY, CDR2 SYGVKD. The length of the CDR3 is 15 residues. The ends lost 0 bases at V and 4 bases at J; junction bases unmatched: 3. CDR3 bases: TGTGCCATCAGTGAGTCTGCACAGGGGAATCAGCCCCAGCATTTT. Amino acids: CAISESAQGNQPQHF.

In its sample, this clonotype was seen many times. The chain links TRBV7-2 to TRBJ1-2, with 9 bases fitting TRBD1. The germline gives CDR1 SGHTA, CDR2 FQGNSA. J gave up 3 bases and V 5 bases, and 7 bases lay outside the gene matches. The CDR3 loop spans 15 amino acids. Written as DNA, the CDR3 is TGTGCCAGCAGCCGCCGGGACAGGGCTTACTATGGCTACACCTTC. It specifies CASSRRDRAYYGYTF.